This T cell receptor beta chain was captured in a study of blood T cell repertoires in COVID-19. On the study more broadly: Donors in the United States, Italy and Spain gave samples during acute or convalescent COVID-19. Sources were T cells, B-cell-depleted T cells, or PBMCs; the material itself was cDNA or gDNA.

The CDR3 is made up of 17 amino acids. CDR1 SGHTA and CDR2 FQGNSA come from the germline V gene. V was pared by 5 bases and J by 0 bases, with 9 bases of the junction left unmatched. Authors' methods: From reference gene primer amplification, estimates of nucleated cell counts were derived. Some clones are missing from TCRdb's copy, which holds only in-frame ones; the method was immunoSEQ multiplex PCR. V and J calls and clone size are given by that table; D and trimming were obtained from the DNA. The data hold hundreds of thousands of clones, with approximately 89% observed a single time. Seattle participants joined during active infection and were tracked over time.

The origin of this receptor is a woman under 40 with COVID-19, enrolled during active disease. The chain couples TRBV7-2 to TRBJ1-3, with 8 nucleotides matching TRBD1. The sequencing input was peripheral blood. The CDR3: CASSTTGVGSSGNTIYF. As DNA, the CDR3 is TGTGCCAGCAGCACGACAGGGGTGGGGAGCTCTGGAAACACCATATATTTT.